One and the same sample provided the 17 T cell receptor beta chains below, sequenced in a study of OX40 agonist ivuxolimab in advanced cancers. TCRdb's table, derived via immunoSEQ multiplex PCR, lists solely in-frame clones and lacks some. The sample lists about 35,000 clones, more than 65% occurring once. The sample was CD4+ or CD8+ T cells sorted from blood, taken in a trial of the OX40 agonist ivuxolimab. These receptors were taken from an adult with an advanced solid tumor such as melanoma, head and neck, liver or kidney cancer.

The chain carries TRBV29-1 and TRBJ2-3; tentative D call: TRBD2 (6 bases). The CDR3 sequence is 15 residues long. Germline CDR1 reads SQVTM; CDR2 reads ANQGSEA. Trimming stripped 1 base from V and 4 bases from J, with 15 bases between. The CDR3 coding sequence is TGCAGCGTTGAAGTGGGGGGAGGCACGGCAGATACGCAGTATTTT. Translating it yields CSVEVGGGTADTQYF.

The chain has TRBV10-3 and TRBJ2-2, with D possibly TRBD2 on 6 matching bases. Trimming pared 0 bases from V and 2 bases from J, leaving 10 bases between. Germline V gene lookup returns CDR1 ENHRY and CDR2 SYGVKD. This CDR3 is 16 amino acids long. In DNA form, the CDR3 reads TGTGCCATCAGTGAGTCGGGACTCCTCAACACCGGGGAGCTGTTTTTT. Translating it yields CAISESGLLNTGELFF.

This clone was counted only a few times. The chain carries TRBV11-2 and TRBJ2-2; 7 bases line up with TRBD1. The V gene end was trimmed by 3 bases and the J gene end by 6 bases; junction bases not matched to a gene: 7. Germline-derived CDR1 and CDR2 are SGHAT and FQNNGV. The length of the CDR3 is 15 residues. CDR3 DNA: TGTGCCAGCAGCTTGGGACAGCTCACCGCCGGGGAGCTGTTTTTT. This gives the protein CASSLGQLTAGELFF.

The DNA for the CDR3 is TGTGCCAGCTCACCTCTTGACAGGGGAGGTGCCAAAAACATTCAGTACTTC. It encodes CASSPLDRGGAKNIQYF. The chain has TRBV18 and TRBJ2-4, with 8 nucleotides matching TRBD1. CDR1 is KGHSH, CDR2 LQKENI, per germline. J lost 1 base, V lost 3 bases, and 8 bases had no gene match. This CDR3 region has 17 residues.

The rearrangement links TRBV9 to TRBJ1-2, with no clear D. Germline CDR1 and CDR2: SGDLS and YYNGEE. The CDR3 covers 15 residues. V lost 2 bases and J 2 bases, leaving 13 bases between the germline ends. For the CDR3, the DNA is TGTGCCAGCAGCGTCGACGGTGGTTCGAACTATGGCTACACCTTC. It codes for CASSVDGGSNYGYTF.

The chain recombines TRBV5-5 with TRBJ2-7; 8 bases map to TRBD2. The CDR3 is made up of 14 amino acids. Trimming at V came to 0 bases and at J to 5 bases, leaving 4 bases not matched to a gene. Germline V gives CDR1 SGHKS, CDR2 YYEKEE (reference sequence). The chain's CDR3 is CASSLEGLGDEQYF. The CDR3 DNA follows: TGTGCCAGCAGCTTGGAGGGACTAGGGGACGAGCAGTACTTC.

This chain uses TRBV19 with TRBJ1-2; a possible D gene is TRBD1 (6 bases). Germline CDR1 reads LNHDA; CDR2 reads SQIVND (reference sequence). V lost 4 bases and J lost 6, with 12 bases in between. The CDR3 is 13 amino acids. The CDR3 nucleotides read TGTGCCAGTAGTAACTCTGGGGGCGATGGCTACACCTTC. This sequence encodes CASSNSGGDGYTF. Looking up the rest from reference TRBV19 and TRBJ1-2 gives the full variable domain: DGGITQSPKYLFRKEGQNVTLSCEQNLNHDAMYWYRQDPGQGLRLIYYSQIVNDFQKGDIAEGYSVSREKKESFPLTVTSAQKNPTAFYLCASSNSGGDGYTFGSGTRLTVV.

This chain links TRBV6-1 with TRBJ2-3; the D is unclear. CDR3 length equals 13 residues. Germline CDR1 is MNHNS and CDR2 is SASEGT. The ends were cut back, 2 bases at V and 6 bases at J, with 9 bases in the middle. The CDR3 region is CASSENRMDTQYF. For the CDR3, the DNA is TGTGCCAGCAGTGAAAATAGGATGGATACGCAGTATTTT.

The chain combines TRBV5-1 with TRBJ1-4, with 7 bases matching TRBD1. Germline CDR1 is SGHRS and CDR2 is YFSETQ. Losses at the gene ends were 2 bases for V and 7 bases for J; bases not matched to a gene: 5. This CDR3 region has 14 residues. CDR3 in amino acids: CASSLGGAGEKLFF. The CDR3, as DNA: TGCGCCAGCAGCTTAGGGGGCGCGGGTGAAAAACTGTTTTTT.

The chain uses TRBV19 and TRBJ1-6, with unresolved D. Germline CDR1 and CDR2: LNHDA and SQIVND (reference sequence). The germline V and J ends were trimmed by 6 bases and 7 bases, with 19 bases remaining between them. The CDR3 runs 16 residues. CDR3 protein: CASSPPGSGNNSPLHF. CDR3 coding DNA: TGTGCCAGTAGCCCCCCGGGAAGCGGTAACAATTCACCCCTCCACTTT.

V and J are TRBV5-4 and TRBJ2-3; D gene ambiguous. CDR3 length: 14 amino acids. Germline-derived CDR1 and CDR2 are SGHNT and YYREEE (reference sequence). V gave up 1 base and J gave up 3 bases, with 9 bases separating them. The CDR3 bases are TGTGCCAGCAGCTTGAAAGTGGAGACAGATACGCAGTATTTT. It codes for CASSLKVETDTQYF.

The chain joins TRBV28 to TRBJ2-5; 13 bases are shared with TRBD2. V dropped 2 bases and J dropped 0; count of bases not matched to a gene: 18. From germline, CDR1 is MDHEN and CDR2 SYDVKM. This CDR3 has 22 amino acids. The CDR3 DNA follows: TGTGCCAGCAGTTTAGCCCCCCTTCGGACTAGCGGGAGTCCTAGGTACCAAGAGACCCAGTACTTC. Amino acids: CASSLAPLRTSGSPRYQETQYF.

The chain recombines TRBV2 with TRBJ2-2; 9 bases fit TRBD1. This CDR3 spans 14 amino acids. With V trimmed by 7 bases and J by 4 bases, 4 bases remained unmatched. The germline V gene has CDR1 SNHLY and CDR2 FYNNEI. The CDR3 DNA follows: TGTGCCAGCATCGGGACAGGGATCACCGGGGAGCTGTTTTTT. Amino acid sequence: CASIGTGITGELFF.

The rearrangement joins TRBV7-9 to TRBJ1-2; D call uncertain. The CDR3 sequence is 15 residues long. V was trimmed by 1 base and J by 0 bases, leaving 9 bases between them. The germline CDR1 and CDR2 sequences are SEHNR and FQNEAQ (reference sequence). The CDR3 region is CASSLDDGSNYGYTF. Here the CDR3 DNA reads TGTGCCAGCAGCTTAGATGATGGATCTAACTATGGCTACACCTTC. The variable domain in full, with the rest retrieved from reference TRBV7-9 and TRBJ1-2, is DTGVSQNPRHKITKRGQNVTFRCDPISEHNRLYWYRQTLGQGPEFLTYFQNEAQLEKSRLLSDRFSAERPKGSFSTLEIQRTEQGDSAMYLCASSLDDGSNYGYTFGSGTRLTVV.

This chain links TRBV5-1 with TRBJ1-2, with D perhaps TRBD1 (5 bases). The CDR3 is 16 residues long. CDR1 SGHRS and CDR2 YFSETQ come from the germline V gene. Trimming took 7 bases from V and 7 from J, leaving 26 bases between them. The CDR3 DNA reads as TGCGCCAGCCGGGATACCCTTCAGGGCGATGGGCGTGGCTACACCTTC. Protein sequence: CASRDTLQGDGRGYTF.

This clone was picked up one time. J is TRBJ2-3 and V is TRBV27; 9 positions agree with TRBD2. The J segment lost 4 bases and the V segment lost 5 bases, leaving 10 bases of the junction unmatched. Germline V gene sequence: CDR1 MNHEY, CDR2 SMNVEV (reference sequence). This CDR3 is built from 16 residues. In nucleotides, the CDR3 is TGTGCCAGCAGTCCTTGGGGCGGGAGGGCCCCAGATACGCAGTATTTT. Translating it yields CASSPWGGRAPDTQYF.

This sequence joins TRBV19 and TRBJ2-5, with D possibly TRBD2 on 6 matching bases. Trimming stripped 5 bases from V and 5 bases from J, with 15 bases between. The CDR3 runs to 14 residues. Germline CDR1 LNHDA, CDR2 SQIVND (reference sequence). The CDR3 region has the DNA TGTGCCAGTAGTGGAATGGAGGGACGGGAGACCCAGTACTTC. Its translation is CASSGMEGRETQYF.